The following is a T cell receptor beta chain sequence with its context. What it binds is not known. Using immunoSEQ multiplex PCR, the repertoire was profiled, and TCRdb retains in-frame clones only, with some absent. The repertoire holds approximately 240,000 clones, with about 69% as singletons. The sample is drawn from a study of shared clonotypes between healthy human individuals. On the study more broadly: Three plates each covered CD4 naive and memory; CD8 naive two, CD8 memory one.

Findings and limits, study-wide: A handful of donors had about 5% of their naive CD4 clonotypes in common.

The sample taken for sequencing was memory CD4+ T cells sorted from blood. Subset of the sample: CD45RA-negative fraction. The TCR comes from a man aged 25-40 years in good health.

The CDR3 here is CASSLPGDTEAFF. CDR3 coding DNA: TGTGCCAGCAGCTTACCAGGGGACACTGAAGCTTTCTTT. The chain is built from TRBV5-5 and TRBJ1-1; the D gene is possibly TRBD1 (6 bases). The germline V gene has CDR1 SGHKS and CDR2 YYEKEE (reference sequence). The CDR3 covers 13 residues. Between the trimmed V and J ends, which lost 2 bases and 3 bases, there was a span of 8 bases. The full variable domain, with the rest looked up from reference TRBV5-5 and TRBJ1-1, is DAGVTQSPTHLIKTRGQQVTLRCSPISGHKSVSWYQQVLGQGPQFIFQYYEKEERGRGNFPDRFSARQFPNYSSELNVNALLLGDSALYLCASSLPGDTEAFFGQGTRLTVV.